This TCR beta chain was recovered during a study of T cells in women clearing cervical HPV infection. As for the study in general: Women with histologically confirmed HPV16-related CIN3 or worse, 2 with invasive cancer, served as cases.

General study results and limits: Repertoire richness, not evenness, was significantly elevated in CIN3+ cases versus controls. A classifier using richness and V gene abundances reached an AUC of around 0.81.

Only in-frame clones appear in the TCRdb table, and some are missing; sequencing was by immunoSEQ multiplex PCR. The sample spans about 32,000 clones; the ten largest clones claim more than 3.5%. In the case of this clone: Its antigen remains unidentified. One end of the junction does not line up with germline, which may come from a read error.

The source material was blood buffy coat. This sequence originates from a woman between 18 and 70 years old with a cervical HPV16 infection that either progressed to CIN3+ or cleared (not recorded which).

Incomplete CDR3 DNA: TGCGCCAGCAGCCAAGATACTACGGGGACAGATACG. This gives the protein CASSQDTTGTDT. The whole CDR3 region reads CASSQDTTGTDTQYF. The chain recombines TRBV4-2 with TRBJ2-3; D may be TRBD2 (5 bases). The read terminates 3 residues before the CDR3 end, so the remaining end is supplied by the germline J gene. CDR3 size: 15 residues. Germline CDR1 is LGHNA and CDR2 is YNFKEQ.